Shown below are 6 T cell receptor beta chains from a single sample sequenced in a study of immune evolution from preneoplasia to lung adenocarcinoma. The assay was immunoSEQ multiplex PCR, and TCRdb's table has in-frame clones only and misses some. The table has some 15,000 clones, roughly 78% seen once. The sample consisted of FFPE minimally invasive lung adenocarcinoma tissue. These receptors were obtained from a person aged 70 to 85 with lung adenocarcinoma.

This chain joins TRBV7-6 and TRBJ2-1; 8 bases align to TRBD1. Germline loops: CDR1 SGHVS, CDR2 FNYEAQ. V dropped 5 bases and J dropped 8; count of bases not matched to a gene: 11. CDR3 length: 15 amino acids. The DNA of the CDR3 is TGTGCCAGCAGCCGGACAGGGAACTTGGGGGATGAGCAGTTCTTC. Protein product: CASSRTGNLGDEQFF.

This sequence joins TRBV19 and TRBJ1-4; maybe TRBD1 (5 bases). Trimming cost V 2 bases and J 8 bases, with 12 bases left between them. CDR1 is LNHDA, CDR2 SQIVND, per germline (reference sequence). CDR3 length equals 14 residues. In DNA form, the CDR3 reads TGTGCCAGTAGTATACAGGGTCGGGAGGAAAAACTGTTTTTT. Translating gives CASSIQGREEKLFF. The full variable domain, with the rest looked up from reference TRBV19 and TRBJ1-4, is DGGITQSPKYLFRKEGQNVTLSCEQNLNHDAMYWYRQDPGQGLRLIYYSQIVNDFQKGDIAEGYSVSREKKESFPLTVTSAQKNPTAFYLCASSIQGREEKLFFGSGTQLSVL.

The V gene is TRBV7-6, the J gene TRBJ1-1; 8 nucleotides match TRBD1. The CDR3 is 15 amino acids. CDR1 and CDR2 (germline): SGHVS, FNYEAQ. V shed 7 bases and J 6 bases; nucleotides not matched to a gene: 13. CDR3 in amino acids: CASIPLQGARPEAFF. The CDR3 nucleotides are TGTGCCAGCATCCCACTTCAGGGGGCGCGTCCTGAAGCTTTCTTT.

The chain joins TRBV6-1 to TRBJ2-7; D remains ambiguous. V was clipped by 2 bases and J by 6 bases, with 11 bases between them. Germline-derived CDR1 and CDR2 are MNHNS and SASEGT. This CDR3 region has 13 residues. This chain's CDR3 is CASSESQRVEQYF. The CDR3 nucleotides read TGTGCCAGCAGTGAATCTCAAAGGGTCGAGCAGTACTTC.

The chain combines TRBV6-1 with TRBJ2-5, with a weak D call TRBD1 (5 bases). Germline lookup yields CDR1 MNHNS and CDR2 SASEGT. This CDR3 has 14 residues. The ends were cut back, 2 bases at V and 5 bases at J, with 12 bases in the middle. DNA for the CDR3: TGTGCCAGCAGTGAATTGGGGCCCCGGGAGACCCAGTACTTC. Translating it yields CASSELGPRETQYF.

V and J are TRBV29-1 and TRBJ1-1; weak D call: TRBD1 (5 bases). Trimming cost V 6 bases and J 8 bases, with 7 bases left between them. The germline gives CDR1 SQVTM, CDR2 ANQGSEA. This CDR3 comprises 9 residues. The CDR3 bases are TGCAGCGTGGGGGGGGAAGCTTTCTTT. It yields the protein CSVGGEAFF.